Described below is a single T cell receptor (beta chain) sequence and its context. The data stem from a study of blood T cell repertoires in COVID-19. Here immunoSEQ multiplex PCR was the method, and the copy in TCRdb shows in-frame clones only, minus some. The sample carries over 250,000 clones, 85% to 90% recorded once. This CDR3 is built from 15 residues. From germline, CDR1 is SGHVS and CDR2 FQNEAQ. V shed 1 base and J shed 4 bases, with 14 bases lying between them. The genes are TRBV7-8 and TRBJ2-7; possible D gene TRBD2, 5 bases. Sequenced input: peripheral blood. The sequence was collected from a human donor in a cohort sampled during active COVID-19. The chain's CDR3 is CASSLGGSELYEQYF. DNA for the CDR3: TGTGCCAGCAGCTTAGGTGGGAGTGAACTTTACGAGCAGTACTTC. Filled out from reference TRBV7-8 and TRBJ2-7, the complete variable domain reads GAGVSQSPRYKVAKRGQDVALRCDPISGHVSLFWYQQALGQGPEFLTYFQNEAQLDKSGLPSDRFFAERPEGSVSTLKIQRTQQEDSAVYLCASSLGGSELYEQYFGPGTRLTVT.